This TCR beta chain emerged from a study of breast tumors, draining lymph nodes, adjacent tissues. MiXCR was run by TCRdb on the multiplex PCR reads, yielding one entry per CDR3 protein. The sample includes some 85,000 distinct CDR3 sequences, 25% to 35% seen only once; the top ten take over 7.5%. The lymph nodes were axillary draining lymph nodes from breast cancer patients. The CDR3 has 16 amino acids. Trimming took 1 base from V and 0 from J, leaving 9 bases between them. Many counts were recorded for this clonotype. The gene calls are TRBV12-3 or TRBV12-4 and TRBJ2-2; either TRBD1 or TRBD2 may supply D (6 bases each). This clonotype was sampled from a female donor with breast cancer. Some clones in this sample may be carry-over from other donors' samples. The specimen sequenced was axillary lymph node tissue. CDR3 sequence reads: CASSLGGGPNTGELFF. Here the CDR3 DNA reads TGTGCCAGCAGTTTAGGTGGGGGGCCGAACACCGGGGAGCTGTTTTTT.